This T cell receptor beta chain was observed in a study of control samples from healthy donors and cancer patients. The data were produced by immunoSEQ multiplex PCR, yet TCRdb's version contains in-frame clones alone and is incomplete. The sample shows some 150,000 clones, 96% of them seen only once. The receptor was derived from a woman in her twenties or thirties in good health. Sequenced: blood.

CDR3 DNA: TGTGCCAGCTCACCAAATTTGGCGGGAGGTGGCACAGATACGCAGTATTTT. Translated: CASSPNLAGGGTDTQYF. This chain uses TRBV18 with TRBJ2-3; 8 nucleotides agree with TRBD2. The V gene end was trimmed by 2 bases and the J gene end by 1 base; junction bases not matched to a gene: 8. The CDR3 sequence is 17 residues long. Germline V gene data show CDR1 as KGHSH and CDR2 as LQKENI.